Reported below is one T cell receptor beta chain. Generated by immunoSEQ multiplex PCR, the TCRdb table keeps only in-frame clones and is missing some. The sample has approximately 310,000 clones; over 75% are singletons. These data belong to a study of blood T cell repertoires in COVID-19. Study details: PBMCs, B-cell-depleted T cells, or T cells were the source of the cDNA or gDNA that made up the material.

V gave up 5 bases and J gave up 4 bases; unmatched junction bases: 5. There are 14 residues in the CDR3. CDR1 SNHLY and CDR2 FYNNEI come from the germline V gene. Those who participated ranged in age from roughly 18 to 90 years and resided in about two dozen US areas. This clonotype originated in a man aged 25 to 45 who had recovered from COVID-19. Sequencing was done on a sample of PBMCs or T cells enriched from blood (not recorded which). The V call is TRBV2, the J call TRBJ2-7, with 10 bases matching TRBD1. CDR3 residues: CASSQDRGGYEQYF. Here the CDR3 DNA reads TGTGCCAGCAGTCAGGACAGGGGGGGGTACGAGCAGTACTTC.